One TCR beta chain is described in this entry. This specimen comes from a study of regulatory T cells in long-lasting Graves disease. As to time point: persistent/refractory GD, antithyroid drugs over 5 years with positive TRAb. RNA from PBMCs was the source of the TCR library. This CDR3 comprises 16 residues. The germline V and J ends were trimmed by 6 bases and 0 bases, with 14 bases remaining between them. Germline V gene lookup returns CDR1 LNHDA and CDR2 SQIVND (reference sequence). HTBI primers from iRepertoire and Arm-PCR of CDR3 regions yielded the TCR beta libraries. MiXCR was run by TCRdb on the multiplex PCR reads, yielding one entry per CDR3 protein. The sample lists about 450,000 distinct CDR3 sequences, 20% to 25% seen once, with about 27% in the top ten.

Sample: peripheral blood mononuclear cells (PBMCs), taken when the disease was refractory, from a patient treated with antithyroid drugs. V and J are TRBV19 and TRBJ2-2; D might be TRBD1 (6 bases). This receptor was taken from a female donor with Graves disease. Here the CDR3 DNA reads TGTGCCAGTAGCGACCGGGACACCGCGAACACCGGGGAGCTGTTTTTT. As protein: CASSDRDTANTGELFF.